The source of this T cell receptor (beta chain) is a study of T-cell memory formation after mild COVID-19. Study-wide findings and caveats: There was a balanced CD4/CD8 profile in clones contracting day 15 to 85, and later expanders leaned CD4+. Mainly in CM and EM were contracting CD4+ clones; CD8+ were in EMRA. Some clones that responded turned up in pre-infection memory, which suggests that cross-reactive memory joined in.

TCRdb reprocessed the 5' RACE reads via MiXCR and lists one record per CDR3 protein. The data show some 97,000 distinct CDR3 sequences, with over 8.5% seen just once and approximately 39% held by the top ten. CDR3 length equals 15 residues. Germline V gives CDR1 MNHEY, CDR2 SVGAGI. V shed 2 bases and J shed 3 bases, with 13 bases lying between them. This clonotype was found a few times. The antigen is unknown. The source of this sequence is a man aged 18 to 30 who had mild COVID-19 (a few samples of this study predate the infection). Cell type and time point are not known. The sample taken for sequencing was PBMCs or a T cell subset sorted from them (not recorded which). The chain is built from TRBV6-5 and TRBJ1-1; weak D call: TRBD1 (6 bases). CDR3 sequence (DNA): TGTGCCAGCAGTTACCGGGGGGCGGGAGACACTGAAGCTTTCTTT. Translating it yields CASSYRGAGDTEAFF.